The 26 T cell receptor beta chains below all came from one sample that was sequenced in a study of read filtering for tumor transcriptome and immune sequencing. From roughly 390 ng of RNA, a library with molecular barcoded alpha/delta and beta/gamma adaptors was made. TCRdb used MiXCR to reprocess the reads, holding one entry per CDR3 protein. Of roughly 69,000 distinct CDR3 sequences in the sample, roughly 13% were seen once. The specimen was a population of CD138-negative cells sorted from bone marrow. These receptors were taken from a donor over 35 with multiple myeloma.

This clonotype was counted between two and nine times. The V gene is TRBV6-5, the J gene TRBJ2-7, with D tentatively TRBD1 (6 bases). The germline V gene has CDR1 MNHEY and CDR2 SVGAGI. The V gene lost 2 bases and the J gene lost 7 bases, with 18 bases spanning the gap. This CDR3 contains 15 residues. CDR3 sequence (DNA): TGTGCCAGCAGTTACAATGTACAGGGCCTACGGGAGCAGTACTTC. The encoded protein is CASSYNVQGLREQYF.

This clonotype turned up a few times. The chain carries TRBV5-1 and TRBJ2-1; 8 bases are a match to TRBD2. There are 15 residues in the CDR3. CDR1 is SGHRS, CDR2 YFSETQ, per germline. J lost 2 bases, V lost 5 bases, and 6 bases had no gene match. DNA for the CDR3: TGCGCCAGCAGTTCCGCGGGAGGCGCCTACAATGAGCAGTTCTTC. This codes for CASSSAGGAYNEQFF.

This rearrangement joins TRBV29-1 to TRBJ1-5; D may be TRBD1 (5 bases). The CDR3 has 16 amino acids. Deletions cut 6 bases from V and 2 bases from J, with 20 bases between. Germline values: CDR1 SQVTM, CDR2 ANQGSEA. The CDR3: CSVPSEDPRGNQPQHF. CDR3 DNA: TGCAGCGTCCCCAGTGAGGACCCCAGGGGCAATCAGCCCCAGCATTTT. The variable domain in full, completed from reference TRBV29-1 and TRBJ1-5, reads SAVISQKPSRDICQRGTSLTIQCQVDSQVTMMFWYRQQPGQSLTLIATANQGSEATYESGFVIDKFPISRPNLTFSTLTVSNMSPEDSSIYLCSVPSEDPRGNQPQHFGDGTRLSIL.

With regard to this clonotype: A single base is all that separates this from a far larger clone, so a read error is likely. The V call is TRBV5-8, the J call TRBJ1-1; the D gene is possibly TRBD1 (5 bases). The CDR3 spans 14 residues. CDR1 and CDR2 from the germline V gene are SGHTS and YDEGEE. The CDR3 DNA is TGTGCCAGCAGCTCCCCGGGGACTTTTTTTGAAGCTTCCTTT. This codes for CASSSPGTFFEASF. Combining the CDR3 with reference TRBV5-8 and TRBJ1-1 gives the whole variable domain EAGVTQSPTHLIKTRGQQATLRCSPISGHTSVYWYQQALGLGLQFLLWYDEGEERNRGNFPPRFSGRQFPNYSSELNVNALELEDSALYLCASSSPGTFFEASFGQGTRLTVV.

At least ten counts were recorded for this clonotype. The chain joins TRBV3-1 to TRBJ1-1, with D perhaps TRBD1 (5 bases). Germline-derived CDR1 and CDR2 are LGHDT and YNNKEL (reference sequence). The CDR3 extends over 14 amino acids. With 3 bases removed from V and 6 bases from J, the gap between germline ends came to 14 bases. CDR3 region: CASSQSSGQPEAFF. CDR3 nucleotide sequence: TGTGCCAGCAGCCAGAGCTCAGGGCAGCCTGAAGCTTTCTTT.

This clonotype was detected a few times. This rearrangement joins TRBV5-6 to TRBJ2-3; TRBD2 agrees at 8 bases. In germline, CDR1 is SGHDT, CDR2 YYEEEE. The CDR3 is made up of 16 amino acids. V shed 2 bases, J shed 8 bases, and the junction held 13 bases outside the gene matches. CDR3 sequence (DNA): TGTGCCAGCAGCTTTAGCTCGACTAGCGCCTTAGGTACGCAGTATTTT. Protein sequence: CASSFSSTSALGTQYF.

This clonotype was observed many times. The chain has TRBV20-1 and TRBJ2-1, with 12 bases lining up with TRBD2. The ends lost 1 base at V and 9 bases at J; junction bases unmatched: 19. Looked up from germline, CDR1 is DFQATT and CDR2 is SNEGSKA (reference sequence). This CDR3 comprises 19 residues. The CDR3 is CSARGPTATASGRAGEQFF. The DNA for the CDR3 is TGCAGTGCTAGAGGTCCGACAGCCACGGCTAGCGGGAGGGCCGGTGAGCAGTTCTTC.

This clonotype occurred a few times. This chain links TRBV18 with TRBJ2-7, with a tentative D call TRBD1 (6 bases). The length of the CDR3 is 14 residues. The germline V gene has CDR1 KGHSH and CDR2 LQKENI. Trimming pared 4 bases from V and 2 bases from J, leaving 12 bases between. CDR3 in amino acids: CASSLQQGTYEQYF. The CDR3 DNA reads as TGTGCCAGCTCACTTCAACAGGGAACCTACGAGCAGTACTTC. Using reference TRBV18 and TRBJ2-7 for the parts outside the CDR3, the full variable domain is NAGVMQNPRHLVRRRGQEARLRCSPMKGHSHVYWYRQLPEEGLKFMVYLQKENIIDESGMPKERFSAEFPKEGPSILRIQQVVRGDSAAYFCASSLQQGTYEQYFGPGTRLTVT.

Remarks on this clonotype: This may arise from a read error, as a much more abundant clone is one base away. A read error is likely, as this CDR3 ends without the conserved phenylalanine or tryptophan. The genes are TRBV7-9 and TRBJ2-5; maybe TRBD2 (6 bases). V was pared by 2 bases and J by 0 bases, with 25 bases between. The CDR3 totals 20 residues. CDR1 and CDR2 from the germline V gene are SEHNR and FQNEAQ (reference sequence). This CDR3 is CASSLTAGRVSGRNQETQYL. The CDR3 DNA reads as TGTGCCAGCAGCTTAACTGCCGGGCGGGTTAGCGGAAGAAACCAAGAGACCCAGTACCTC.

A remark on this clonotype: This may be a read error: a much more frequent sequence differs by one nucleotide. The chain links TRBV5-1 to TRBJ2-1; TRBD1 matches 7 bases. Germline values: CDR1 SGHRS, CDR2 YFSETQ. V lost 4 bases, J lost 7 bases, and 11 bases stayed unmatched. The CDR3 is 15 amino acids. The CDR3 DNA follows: TGCGCCAGCAGCCCCTGGGGACAGAAAGGGAATGAGCAGTTCTTC. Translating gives CASSPWGQKGNEQFF.

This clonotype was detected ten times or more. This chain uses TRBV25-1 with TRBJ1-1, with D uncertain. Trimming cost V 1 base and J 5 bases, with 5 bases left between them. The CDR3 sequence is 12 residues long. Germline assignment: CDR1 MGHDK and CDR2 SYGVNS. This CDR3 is CASSESNTEAFF. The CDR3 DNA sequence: TGTGCCAGCAGTGAATCTAATACTGAAGCTTTCTTT.

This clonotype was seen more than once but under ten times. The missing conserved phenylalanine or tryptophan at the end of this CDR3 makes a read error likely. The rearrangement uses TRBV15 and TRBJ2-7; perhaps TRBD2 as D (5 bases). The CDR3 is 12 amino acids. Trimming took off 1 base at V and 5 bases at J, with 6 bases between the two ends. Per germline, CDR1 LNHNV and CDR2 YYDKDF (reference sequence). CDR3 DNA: TGTGCCACCAGCAGAGGAGGGAACGAGCAGTACCTC. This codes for CATSRGGNEQYL.

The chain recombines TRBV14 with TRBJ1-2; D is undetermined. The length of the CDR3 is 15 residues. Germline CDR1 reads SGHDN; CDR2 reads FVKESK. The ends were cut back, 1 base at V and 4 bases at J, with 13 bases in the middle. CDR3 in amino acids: CASSQAGRVSYGYTF. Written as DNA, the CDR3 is TGTGCCAGCAGCCAAGCTGGGCGGGTGTCCTATGGCTACACCTTC.

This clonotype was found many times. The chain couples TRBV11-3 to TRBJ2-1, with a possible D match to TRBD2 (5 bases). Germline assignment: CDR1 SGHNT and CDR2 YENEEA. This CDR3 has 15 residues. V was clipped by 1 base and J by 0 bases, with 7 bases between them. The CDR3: CASSLGGSSYNEQFF. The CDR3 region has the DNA TGTGCCAGCAGCTTAGGTGGGAGCTCCTACAATGAGCAGTTCTTC.

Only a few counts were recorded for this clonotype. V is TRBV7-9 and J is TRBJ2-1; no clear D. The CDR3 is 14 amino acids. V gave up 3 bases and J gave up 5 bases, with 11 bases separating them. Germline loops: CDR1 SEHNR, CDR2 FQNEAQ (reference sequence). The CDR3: CASSFTAYDNEQFF. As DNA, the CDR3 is TGTGCCAGCAGCTTCACGGCGTACGACAATGAGCAGTTCTTC. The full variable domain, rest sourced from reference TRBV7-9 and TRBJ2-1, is DTGVSQNPRHKITKRGQNVTFRCDPISEHNRLYWYRQTLGQGPEFLTYFQNEAQLEKSRLLSDRFSAERPKGSFSTLEIQRTEQGDSAMYLCASSFTAYDNEQFFGPGTRLTVL.

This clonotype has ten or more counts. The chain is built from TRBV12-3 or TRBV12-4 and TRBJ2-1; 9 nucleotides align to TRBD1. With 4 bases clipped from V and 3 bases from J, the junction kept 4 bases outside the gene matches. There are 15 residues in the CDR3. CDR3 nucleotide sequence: TGTGCCAGCAGTTCCGACAGGGGGGACTACAATGAGCAGTTCTTC. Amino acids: CASSSDRGDYNEQFF.

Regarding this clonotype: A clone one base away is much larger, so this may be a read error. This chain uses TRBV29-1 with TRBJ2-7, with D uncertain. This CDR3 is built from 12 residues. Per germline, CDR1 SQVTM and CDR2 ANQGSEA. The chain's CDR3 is CSVEHPSCEQYF. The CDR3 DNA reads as TGCAGCGTTGAACACCCATCCTGCGAGCAGTACTTC.

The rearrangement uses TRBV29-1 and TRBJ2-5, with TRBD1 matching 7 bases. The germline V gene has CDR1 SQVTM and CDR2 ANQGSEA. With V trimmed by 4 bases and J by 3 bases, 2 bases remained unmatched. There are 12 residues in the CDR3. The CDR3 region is CSVAGTEETQYF. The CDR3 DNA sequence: TGCAGCGTTGCCGGGACAGAAGAGACCCAGTACTTC.

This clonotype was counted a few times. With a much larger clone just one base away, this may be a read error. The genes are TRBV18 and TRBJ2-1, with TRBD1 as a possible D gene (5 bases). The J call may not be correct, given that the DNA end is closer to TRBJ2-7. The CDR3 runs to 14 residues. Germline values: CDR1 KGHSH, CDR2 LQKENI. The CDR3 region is CASSPQDQDNEQYF. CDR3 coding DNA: TGTGCCAGCTCACCCCAAGACCAGGACAATGAGCAGTACTTC.

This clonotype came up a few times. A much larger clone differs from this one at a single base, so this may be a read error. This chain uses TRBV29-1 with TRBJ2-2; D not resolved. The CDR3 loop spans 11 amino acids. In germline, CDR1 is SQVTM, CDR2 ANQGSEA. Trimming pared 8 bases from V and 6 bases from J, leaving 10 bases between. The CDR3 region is CSLVESGELFF. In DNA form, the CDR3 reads TGCAGCCTCGTGGAGTCCGGGGAGCTGTTTTTT.

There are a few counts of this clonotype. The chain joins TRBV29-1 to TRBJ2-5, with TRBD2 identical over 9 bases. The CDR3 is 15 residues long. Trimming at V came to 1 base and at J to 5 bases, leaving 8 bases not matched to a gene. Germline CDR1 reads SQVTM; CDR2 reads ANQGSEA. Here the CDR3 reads CSVEGLAGPPETQYF. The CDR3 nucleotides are TGCAGCGTTGAAGGCCTAGCGGGGCCCCCGGAGACCCAGTACTTC.

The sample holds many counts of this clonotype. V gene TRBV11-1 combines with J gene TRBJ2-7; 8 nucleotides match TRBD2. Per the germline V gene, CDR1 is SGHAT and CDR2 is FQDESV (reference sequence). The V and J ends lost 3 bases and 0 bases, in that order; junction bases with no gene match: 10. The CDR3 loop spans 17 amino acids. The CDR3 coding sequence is TGTGCCAGCAGCTTCTACGCGAGCGGGAGAAGCTCCTACGAGCAGTACTTC. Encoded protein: CASSFYASGRSSYEQYF.

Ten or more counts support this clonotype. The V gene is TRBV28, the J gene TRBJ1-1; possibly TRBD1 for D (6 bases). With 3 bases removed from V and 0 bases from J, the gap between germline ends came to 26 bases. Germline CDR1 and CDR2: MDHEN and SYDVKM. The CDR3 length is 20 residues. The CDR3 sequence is CASSLSPYKSRDTMNTEAFF. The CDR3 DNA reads TGTGCCAGCAGTTTGTCACCATACAAAAGCCGGGACACCATGAACACTGAAGCTTTCTTT.

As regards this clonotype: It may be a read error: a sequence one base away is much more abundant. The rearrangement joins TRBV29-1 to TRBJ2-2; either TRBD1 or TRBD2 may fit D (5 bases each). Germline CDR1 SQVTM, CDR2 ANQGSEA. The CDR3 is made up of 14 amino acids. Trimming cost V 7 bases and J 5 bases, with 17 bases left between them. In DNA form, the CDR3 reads TGCAGCGCTGAGGGCGCGTACAGGACCGGGGAGCTGTTTTTT. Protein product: CSAEGAYRTGELFF.

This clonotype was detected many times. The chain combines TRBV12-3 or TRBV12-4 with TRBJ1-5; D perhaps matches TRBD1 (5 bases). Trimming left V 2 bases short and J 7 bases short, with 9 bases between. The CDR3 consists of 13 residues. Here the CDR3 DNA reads TGTGCCAGCAGTTTAAGGGGAGGGCAGCCCCAGCATTTT. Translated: CASSLRGGQPQHF.

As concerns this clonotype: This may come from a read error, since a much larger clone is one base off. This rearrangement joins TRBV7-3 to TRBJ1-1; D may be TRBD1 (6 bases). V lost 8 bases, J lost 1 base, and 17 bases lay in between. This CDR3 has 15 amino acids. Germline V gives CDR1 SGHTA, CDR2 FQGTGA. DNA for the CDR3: TGTGCCAGCTCCGGGGAGGGACACGGGAACACTGAAGCTTTCTTT. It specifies CASSGEGHGNTEAFF.